Below, 6 T cell receptor beta chains from the same sample are listed, as sequenced in a study of shared clonotypes between healthy human individuals. The naive CD8 subset, CD45RO-negative cells positively selected for CCR7, excluded terminally differentiated effector memory CD45RA+ cells. Sequencing used immunoSEQ multiplex PCR; TCRdb keeps in-frame clones, though not all of them. The sample has around 1,900,000 clones; 90% to 95% are singletons. Specimen: naive CD8+ T cells from PBMCs. All receptors come from a man aged 18-30 years in good health. Some clones in this sample may be carry-over from other donors' samples.

This chain connects TRBV29-1 to TRBJ2-1, with D perhaps matching TRBD1 (5 bases). This CDR3 has 12 residues. Trimming removed 3 bases from V and 9 bases from J, with 12 bases in between. CDR1 is SQVTM and CDR2 is ANQGSEA in the germline V gene. The CDR3 nucleotides are TGCAGCGTTGATCAGGGTTCGGTTGAGCAGTTCTTC. It specifies CSVDQGSVEQFF.

This chain connects TRBV9 to TRBJ1-3; D is uncertain. The CDR3 sequence is 17 residues long. The V end lost 0 bases, the J end lost 0 bases, and 13 bases lay between the germline ends. Germline V gene lookup returns CDR1 SGDLS and CDR2 YYNGEE. This chain's CDR3 is CASSVGGVLLSGNTIYF. CDR3 DNA sequence: TGTGCCAGCAGCGTAGGAGGCGTACTCCTCTCTGGAAACACCATATATTTT.

J is TRBJ2-6 and V is TRBV5-4; D remains unclear. Trimming took off 7 bases at V and 5 bases at J, with 7 bases between the two ends. Germline V gives CDR1 SGHNT, CDR2 YYREEE (reference sequence). This CDR3 has 12 amino acids. This CDR3 reads CASSLWANVLTF. The CDR3, as DNA: TGTGCCAGCTCCCTCTGGGCCAACGTCCTGACTTTC.

The chain uses TRBV15 and TRBJ1-1; no clear D. Between the trimmed V and J ends, which lost 8 bases and 0 bases, there was a span of 13 bases. CDR1 and CDR2 (germline): LNHNV, YYDKDF (reference sequence). The CDR3 loop spans 14 amino acids. CDR3 amino acids: CATGVGQLNTEAFF. The CDR3 DNA follows: TGTGCCACCGGTGTAGGCCAATTGAACACTGAAGCTTTCTTT.

The J gene is TRBJ2-5, the V gene TRBV12-5, with D possibly TRBD1 on 6 matching bases. CDR1 is LGHNT and CDR2 is FRNRAP in the germline V gene. The V and J ends lost 4 bases and 7 bases respectively, with 25 bases between them. This CDR3 is built from 17 residues. In DNA, the CDR3 is TGTGCTAGTGGTTGGGTGGCAGGGGATGTATTCTTAGGGACCCAGTACTTC. It is translated as CASGWVAGDVFLGTQYF.

The V call is TRBV2, the J call TRBJ2-2; no firm D call. The CDR3 totals 12 residues. The V gene's germline CDR1 is SNHLY and CDR2 FYNNEI. Trimming cost V 11 bases and J 4 bases, with 11 bases left between them. CDR3 region: CAGRLSTGELFF. The CDR3 DNA reads TGTGCCGGAAGACTGAGCACCGGGGAGCTGTTTTTT.